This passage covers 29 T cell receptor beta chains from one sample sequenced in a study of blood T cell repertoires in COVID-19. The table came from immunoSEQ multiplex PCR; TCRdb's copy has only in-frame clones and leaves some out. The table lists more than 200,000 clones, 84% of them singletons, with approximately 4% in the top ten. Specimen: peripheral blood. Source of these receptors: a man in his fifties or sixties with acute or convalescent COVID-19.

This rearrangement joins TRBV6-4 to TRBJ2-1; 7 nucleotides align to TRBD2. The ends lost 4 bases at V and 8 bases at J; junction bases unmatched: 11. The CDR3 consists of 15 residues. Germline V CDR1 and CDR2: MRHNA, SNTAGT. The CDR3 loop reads CASSVGEGRFYEQFF. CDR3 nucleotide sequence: TGTGCCAGCAGTGTTGGGGAGGGCCGCTTTTATGAGCAGTTCTTC.

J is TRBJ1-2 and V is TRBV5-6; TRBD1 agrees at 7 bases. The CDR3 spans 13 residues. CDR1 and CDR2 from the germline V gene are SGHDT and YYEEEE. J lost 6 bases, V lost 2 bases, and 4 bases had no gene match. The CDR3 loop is CASSLRQGDGYTF. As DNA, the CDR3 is TGTGCCAGCAGCTTAAGGCAGGGGGATGGCTACACCTTC.

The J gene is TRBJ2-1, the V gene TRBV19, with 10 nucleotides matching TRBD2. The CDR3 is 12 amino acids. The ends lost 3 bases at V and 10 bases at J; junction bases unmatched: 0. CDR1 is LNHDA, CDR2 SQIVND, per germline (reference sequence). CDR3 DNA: TGTGCCAGTAGTATTAGCGGGAGGGAGCAGTTCTTC. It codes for CASSISGREQFF.

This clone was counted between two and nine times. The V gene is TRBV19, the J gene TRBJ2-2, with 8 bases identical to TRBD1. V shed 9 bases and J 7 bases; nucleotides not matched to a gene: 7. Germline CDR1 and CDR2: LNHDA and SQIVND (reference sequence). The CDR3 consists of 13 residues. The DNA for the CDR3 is TGTGCCAGCGACAGGGGAAGAGGCGGGGAGCTGTTTTTT. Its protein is CASDRGRGGELFF.

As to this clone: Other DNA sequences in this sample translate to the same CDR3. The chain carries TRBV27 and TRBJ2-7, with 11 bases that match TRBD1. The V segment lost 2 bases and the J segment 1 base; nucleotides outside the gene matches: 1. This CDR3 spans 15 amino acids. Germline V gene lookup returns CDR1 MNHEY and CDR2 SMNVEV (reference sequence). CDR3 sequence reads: CASSLGQGASYEQYF. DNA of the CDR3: TGTGCCAGCAGTTTAGGACAGGGGGCGTCCTACGAGCAGTACTTC.

CDR3 region: CASSLAQGQPQHF. CDR3 nucleotide sequence: TGTGCCAGCAGTTTGGCCCAGGGTCAGCCCCAGCATTTT. This chain links TRBV12-3 or TRBV12-4 with TRBJ1-5; possible D gene TRBD1, 5 bases. Deletions cut 3 bases from V and 6 bases from J, with 9 bases between. The CDR3 is 13 amino acids.

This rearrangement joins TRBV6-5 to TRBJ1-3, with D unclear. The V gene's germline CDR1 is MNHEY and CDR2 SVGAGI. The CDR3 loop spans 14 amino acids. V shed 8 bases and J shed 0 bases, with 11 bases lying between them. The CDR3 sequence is CASREFFSGNTIYF. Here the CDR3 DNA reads TGTGCCAGCCGAGAATTTTTCTCTGGAAACACCATATATTTT.

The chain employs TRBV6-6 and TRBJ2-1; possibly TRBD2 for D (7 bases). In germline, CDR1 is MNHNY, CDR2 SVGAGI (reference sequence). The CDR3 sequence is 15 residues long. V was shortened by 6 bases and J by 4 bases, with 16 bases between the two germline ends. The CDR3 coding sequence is TGTGCCAGCAGGGATGGGGGGGCCTTATACAATGAGCAGTTCTTC. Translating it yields CASRDGGALYNEQFF.

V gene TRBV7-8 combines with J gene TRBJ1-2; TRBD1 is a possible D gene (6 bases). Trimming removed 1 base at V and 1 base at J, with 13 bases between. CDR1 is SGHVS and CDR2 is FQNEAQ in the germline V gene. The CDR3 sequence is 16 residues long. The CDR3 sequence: CASSLGGQRHNYGYTF. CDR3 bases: TGTGCCAGCAGCTTAGGGGGGCAGCGGCATAACTATGGCTACACCTTC.

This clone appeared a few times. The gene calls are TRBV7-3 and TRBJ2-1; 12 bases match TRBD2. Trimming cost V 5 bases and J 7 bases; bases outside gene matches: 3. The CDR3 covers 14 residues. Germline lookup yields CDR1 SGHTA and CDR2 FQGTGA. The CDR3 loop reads CASSTSGGPNEQFF. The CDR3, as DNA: TGTGCCAGCAGCACTAGCGGGGGGCCTAATGAGCAGTTCTTC. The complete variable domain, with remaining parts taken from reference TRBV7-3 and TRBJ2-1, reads GAGVSQTPSNKVTEKGKYVELRCDPISGHTALYWYRQSLGQGPEFLIYFQGTGAADDSGLPNDRFFAVRPEGSVSTLKIQRTERGDSAVYLCASSTSGGPNEQFFGPGTRLTVL.

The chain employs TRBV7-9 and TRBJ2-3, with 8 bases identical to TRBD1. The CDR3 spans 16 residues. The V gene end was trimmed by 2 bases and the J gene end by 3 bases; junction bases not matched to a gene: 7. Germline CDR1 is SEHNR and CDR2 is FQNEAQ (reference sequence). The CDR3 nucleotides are TGTGCCAGCAGCTTAAGAGCGAACAGGGGGACAGATACGCAGTATTTT. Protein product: CASSLRANRGTDTQYF.

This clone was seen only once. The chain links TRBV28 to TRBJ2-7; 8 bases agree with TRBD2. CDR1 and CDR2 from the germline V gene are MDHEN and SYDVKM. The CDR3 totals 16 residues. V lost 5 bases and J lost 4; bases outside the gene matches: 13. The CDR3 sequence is CASSAPPGRADYEQYF. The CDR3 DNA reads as TGTGCCAGCAGTGCCCCCCCCGGGAGGGCCGATTACGAGCAGTACTTC.

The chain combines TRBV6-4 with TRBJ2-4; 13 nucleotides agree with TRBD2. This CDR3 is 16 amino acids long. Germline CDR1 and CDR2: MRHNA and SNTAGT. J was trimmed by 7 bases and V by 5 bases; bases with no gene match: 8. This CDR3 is CASSCPGLAGRNIQYF. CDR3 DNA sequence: TGTGCCAGCAGTTGTCCGGGACTAGCGGGAAGGAACATTCAGTACTTC.

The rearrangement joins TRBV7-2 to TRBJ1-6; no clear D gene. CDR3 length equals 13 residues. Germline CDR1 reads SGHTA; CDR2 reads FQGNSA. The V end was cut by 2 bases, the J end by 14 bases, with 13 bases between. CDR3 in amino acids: CASSLFIWRALHF. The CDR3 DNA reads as TGTGCCAGCAGCTTATTCATCTGGAGGGCCCTCCACTTT.

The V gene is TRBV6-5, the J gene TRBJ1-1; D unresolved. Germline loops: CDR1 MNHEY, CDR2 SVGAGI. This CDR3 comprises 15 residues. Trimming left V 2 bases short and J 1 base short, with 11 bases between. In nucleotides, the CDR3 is TGTGCCAGCAGTTACGGAGGGATCTCGAACACTGAAGCTTTCTTT. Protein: CASSYGGISNTEAFF.

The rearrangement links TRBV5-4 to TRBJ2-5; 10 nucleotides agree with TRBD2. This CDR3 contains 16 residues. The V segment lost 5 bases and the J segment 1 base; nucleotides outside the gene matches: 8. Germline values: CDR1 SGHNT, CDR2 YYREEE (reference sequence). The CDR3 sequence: CASRPTSGKTQETQYF. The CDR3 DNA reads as TGTGCCAGCAGACCCACTAGCGGGAAAACCCAAGAGACCCAGTACTTC. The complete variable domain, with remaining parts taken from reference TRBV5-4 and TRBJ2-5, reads ETGVTQSPTHLIKTRGQQVTLRCSSQSGHNTVSWYQQALGQGPQFIFQYYREEENGRGNFPPRFSGLQFPNYSSELNVNALELDDSALYLCASRPTSGKTQETQYFGPGTRLLVL.

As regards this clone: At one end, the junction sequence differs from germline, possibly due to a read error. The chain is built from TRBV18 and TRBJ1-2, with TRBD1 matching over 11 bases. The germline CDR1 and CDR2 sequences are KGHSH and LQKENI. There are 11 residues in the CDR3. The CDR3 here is CASSPGQGANF. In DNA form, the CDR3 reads TGTGCCAGCTCACCAGGACAGGGGGCGAACTTC.

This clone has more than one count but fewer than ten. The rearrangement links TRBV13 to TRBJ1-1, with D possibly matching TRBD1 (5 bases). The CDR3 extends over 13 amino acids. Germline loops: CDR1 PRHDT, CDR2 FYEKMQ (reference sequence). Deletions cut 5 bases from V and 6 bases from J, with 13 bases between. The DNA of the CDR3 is TGTGCCAGCAGCGAAGGGGTCCTTCCTGAAGCTTTCTTT. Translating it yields CASSEGVLPEAFF. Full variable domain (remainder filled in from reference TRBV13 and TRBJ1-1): AAGVIQSPRHLIKEKRETATLKCYPIPRHDTVYWYQQGPGQDPQFLISFYEKMQSDKGSIPDRFSAQQFSDYHSELNMSSLELGDSALYFCASSEGVLPEAFFGQGTRLTVV.

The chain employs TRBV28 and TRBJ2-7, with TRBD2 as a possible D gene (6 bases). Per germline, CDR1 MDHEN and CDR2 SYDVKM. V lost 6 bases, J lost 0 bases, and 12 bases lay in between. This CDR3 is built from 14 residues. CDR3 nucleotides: TGTGCCAGCAGAGTCGACGGGAGCTCCTACGAGCAGTACTTC. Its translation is CASRVDGSSYEQYF.

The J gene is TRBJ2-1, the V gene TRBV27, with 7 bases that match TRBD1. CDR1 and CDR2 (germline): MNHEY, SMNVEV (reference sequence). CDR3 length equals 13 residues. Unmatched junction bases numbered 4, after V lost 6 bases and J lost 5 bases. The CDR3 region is CASRGTAHNEQFF. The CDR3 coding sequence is TGTGCCAGCAGGGGGACAGCCCACAATGAGCAGTTCTTC.

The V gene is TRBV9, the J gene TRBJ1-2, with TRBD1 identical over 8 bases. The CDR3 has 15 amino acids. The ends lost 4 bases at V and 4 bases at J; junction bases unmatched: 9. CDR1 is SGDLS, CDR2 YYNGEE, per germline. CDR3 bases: TGTGCCAGCAGCCCCCCGGGACAGGATCCCTATGGCTACACCTTC. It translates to CASSPPGQDPYGYTF.

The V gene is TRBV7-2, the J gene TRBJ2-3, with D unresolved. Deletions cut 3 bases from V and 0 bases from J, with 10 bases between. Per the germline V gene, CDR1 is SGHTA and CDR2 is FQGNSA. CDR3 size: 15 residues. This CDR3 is CASSFVGASTDTQYF. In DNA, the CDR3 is TGTGCCAGCAGCTTCGTCGGAGCTAGCACAGATACGCAGTATTTT.

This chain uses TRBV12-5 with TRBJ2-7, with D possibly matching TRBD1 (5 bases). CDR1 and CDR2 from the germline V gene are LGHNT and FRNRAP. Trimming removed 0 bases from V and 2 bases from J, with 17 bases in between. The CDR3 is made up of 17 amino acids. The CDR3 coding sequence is TGTGCTAGTGGTTTGGTCCTGAACTCGGACATAGCCTACGAGCAGTACTTC. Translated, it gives CASGLVLNSDIAYEQYF.

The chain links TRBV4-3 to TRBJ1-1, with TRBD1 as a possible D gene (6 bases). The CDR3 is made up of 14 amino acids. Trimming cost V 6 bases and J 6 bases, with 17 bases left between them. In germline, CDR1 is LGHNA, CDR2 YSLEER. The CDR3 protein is CASRGATGGSEAFF. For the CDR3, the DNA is TGCGCCAGCAGAGGGGCTACGGGGGGCTCTGAAGCTTTCTTT.

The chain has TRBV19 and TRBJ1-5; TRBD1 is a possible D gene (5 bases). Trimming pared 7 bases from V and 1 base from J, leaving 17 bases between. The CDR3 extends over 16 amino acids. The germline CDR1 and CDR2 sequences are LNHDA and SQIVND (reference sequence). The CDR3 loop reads CASMAYGGGSNQPQHF. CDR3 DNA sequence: TGTGCCAGTATGGCCTACGGGGGTGGCAGCAATCAGCCCCAGCATTTT.

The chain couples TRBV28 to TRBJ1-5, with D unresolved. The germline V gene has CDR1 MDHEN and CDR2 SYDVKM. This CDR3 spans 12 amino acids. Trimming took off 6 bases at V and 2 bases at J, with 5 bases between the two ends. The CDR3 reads CASRHGNQPQHF. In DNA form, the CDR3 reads TGTGCCAGCAGACACGGCAATCAGCCCCAGCATTTT.

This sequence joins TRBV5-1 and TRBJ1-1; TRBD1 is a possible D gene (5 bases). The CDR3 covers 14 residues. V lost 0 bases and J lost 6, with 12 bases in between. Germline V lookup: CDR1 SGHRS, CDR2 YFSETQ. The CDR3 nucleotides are TGCGCCAGCAGCTTGGACGAAGGACAAGCTGAAGCTTTCTTT. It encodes CASSLDEGQAEAFF.

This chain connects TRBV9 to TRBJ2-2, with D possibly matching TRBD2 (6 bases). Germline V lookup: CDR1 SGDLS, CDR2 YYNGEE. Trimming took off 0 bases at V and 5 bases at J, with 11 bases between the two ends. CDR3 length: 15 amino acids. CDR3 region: CASSVAGLPTGELFF. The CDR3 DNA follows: TGTGCCAGCAGCGTAGCGGGACTGCCGACCGGGGAGCTGTTTTTT.

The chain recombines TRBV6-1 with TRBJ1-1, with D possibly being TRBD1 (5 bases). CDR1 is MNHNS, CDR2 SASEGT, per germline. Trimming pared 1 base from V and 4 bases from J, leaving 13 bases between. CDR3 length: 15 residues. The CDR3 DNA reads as TGTGCCAGCAGTGAAGGGACATATCAGAGCACTGAAGCTTTCTTT. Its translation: CASSEGTYQSTEAFF.